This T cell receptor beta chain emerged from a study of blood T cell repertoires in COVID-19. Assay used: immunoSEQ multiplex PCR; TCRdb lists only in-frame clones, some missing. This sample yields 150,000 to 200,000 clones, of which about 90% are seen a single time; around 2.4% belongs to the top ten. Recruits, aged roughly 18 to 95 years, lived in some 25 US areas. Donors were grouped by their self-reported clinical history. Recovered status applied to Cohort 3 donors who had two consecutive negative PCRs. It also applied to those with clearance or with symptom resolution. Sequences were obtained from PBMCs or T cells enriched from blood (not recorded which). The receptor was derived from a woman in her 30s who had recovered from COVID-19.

The CDR3 DNA reads as TGTGCCAGCAGTACAGGAGACCTCTCTGGGGCCAACGTCCTGACTTTC. Its protein is CASSTGDLSGANVLTF. This chain uses TRBV6-2 or TRBV6-3 with TRBJ2-6; D is perhaps TRBD1 (5 bases). The V gene lost 5 bases and the J gene lost 0 bases, with 11 bases spanning the gap. Germline V gene data show CDR1 as MNHEY and CDR2 as SVGEGT. This CDR3 comprises 16 residues.